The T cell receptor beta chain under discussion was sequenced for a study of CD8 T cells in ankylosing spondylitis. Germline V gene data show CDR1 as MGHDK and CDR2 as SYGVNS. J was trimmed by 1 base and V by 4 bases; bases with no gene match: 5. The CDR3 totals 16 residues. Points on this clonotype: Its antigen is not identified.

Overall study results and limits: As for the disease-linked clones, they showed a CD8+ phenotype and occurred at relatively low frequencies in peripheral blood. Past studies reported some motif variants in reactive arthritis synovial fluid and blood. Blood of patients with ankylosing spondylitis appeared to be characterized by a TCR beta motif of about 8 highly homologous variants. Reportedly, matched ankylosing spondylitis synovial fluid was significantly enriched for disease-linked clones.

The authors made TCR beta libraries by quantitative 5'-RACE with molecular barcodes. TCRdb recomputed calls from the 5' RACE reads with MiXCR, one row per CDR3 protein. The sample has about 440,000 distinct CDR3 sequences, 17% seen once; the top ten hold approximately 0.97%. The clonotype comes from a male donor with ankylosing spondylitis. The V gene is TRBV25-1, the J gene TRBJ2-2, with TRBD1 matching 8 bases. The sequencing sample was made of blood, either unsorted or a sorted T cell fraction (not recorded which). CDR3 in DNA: TGTGCCAGCAGTGGTGCCGGGACAGGGAACACCGGGGAGCTGTTTTTT. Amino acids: CASSGAGTGNTGELFF.